The clone carrying this T cell receptor (beta chain) was seen just once. The entry originates in a study of T cell changes during pregnancy in multiple sclerosis. The table came from immunoSEQ multiplex PCR; TCRdb's copy has only in-frame clones and leaves some out. The repertoire holds about 68,000 clones, with approximately 90% as singletons. The CDR3 consists of 13 residues. Trimming shortened V by 7 bases and J by 5 bases, and 14 bases separated the two germline ends. In germline, CDR1 is SQVTM, CDR2 ANQGSEA. The chain uses TRBV29-1 and TRBJ2-2, with D hard to call. The receptor was isolated from a female donor in good health, enrolled as a control in a pregnancy study. The material was peripheral blood, obtained in the second trimester of pregnancy. The CDR3 coding sequence is TGCAGCGCTCAGGATCTTTCGACCGGGGAGCTGTTTTTT. The encoded protein is CSAQDLSTGELFF.